This TCR beta chain was retrieved from a study of CD8 T cells in ankylosing spondylitis. CDR3 length: 15 residues. CDR1 and CDR2 from the germline V gene are SGHNT and YYREEE (reference sequence). The ends lost 4 bases at V and 4 bases at J; junction bases unmatched: 6. Concerning this clonotype: The antigen remains unidentified.

In TCRdb, the 5' RACE reads were re-called with MiXCR into one record per CDR3 protein. Here the sample spans tens of thousands of distinct CDR3 sequences, over 9% being singletons. Study-wide results and caveats: A number of the motif variants had already been described in reactive arthritis synovial fluid and blood. Significant enrichment of disease-linked clones was reportedly seen in matched ankylosing spondylitis synovial fluid. Within ankylosing spondylitis blood, a TCR beta motif made up of seven to nine highly homologous variants appeared to be characteristic.

The chain links TRBV5-4 to TRBJ2-1; TRBD2 agrees at 9 bases. The source of this sequence is a male donor with ankylosing spondylitis or in good health (not recorded which). The sample taken for sequencing was blood, either unsorted or a sorted T cell fraction (not recorded which). CDR3 sequence reads: CASSLAGGNYNEQFF. For the CDR3, the DNA is TGTGCCAGCAGCCTTGCGGGAGGGAATTACAATGAGCAGTTCTTC. Together with reference TRBV5-4 and TRBJ2-1, the CDR3 gives the full variable domain: ETGVTQSPTHLIKTRGQQVTLRCSSQSGHNTVSWYQQALGQGPQFIFQYYREEENGRGNFPPRFSGLQFPNYSSELNVNALELDDSALYLCASSLAGGNYNEQFFGPGTRLTVL.